These 5 T cell receptor beta chains were sequenced from one sample in a study of somatic mutations in cytotoxic T cells in rheumatoid arthritis. TCRdb keeps only in-frame clones here, not all; method: immunoSEQ multiplex PCR. Among 11,000 to 15,000 clones listed, about 89% were seen once. The material sequenced was CD4+ T cells sorted from blood. The receptors here all came from a man in his 70s with rheumatoid arthritis.

The chain is built from TRBV9 and TRBJ2-2; the D is unclear. This CDR3 comprises 11 residues. Germline lookup yields CDR1 SGDLS and CDR2 YYNGEE. V dropped 4 bases and J dropped 6 bases, with 4 bases sitting between them. The CDR3, as DNA: TGTGCCAGCAGCTCTCCCGGGGAGCTGTTTTTT. Translating gives CASSSPGELFF.

DNA for the CDR3: TGTGCCAGCAGTTACTCCGGCAGGGGGCAAGAGACCCAGTACTTC. Protein sequence: CASSYSGRGQETQYF. This chain links TRBV6-6 with TRBJ2-5; 7 nucleotides line up with TRBD1. The V gene's germline CDR1 is MNHNY and CDR2 SVGAGI (reference sequence). V was clipped by 0 bases and J by 2 bases; unmatched bases: 3. The CDR3 is 15 residues long.

The CDR3 nucleotides are TGTGCCAGCAGCTCCGGGGTATCAATTCGCTACGAGCAGTACTTC. This sequence encodes CASSSGVSIRYEQYF. The chain employs TRBV7-2 and TRBJ2-7, with D possibly matching TRBD2 (5 bases). The CDR3 is made up of 15 amino acids. Germline CDR1 is SGHTA and CDR2 is FQGNSA. Trimming left V 4 bases short and J 3 bases short, with 16 bases between.

This clone appeared a single time. The chain combines TRBV5-1 with TRBJ1-1; D remains ambiguous. Germline lookup yields CDR1 SGHRS and CDR2 YFSETQ. V gave up 0 bases and J gave up 0 bases, with 6 bases separating them. The CDR3 is 14 residues long. The CDR3 region is CASSLDRVNTEAFF. In nucleotides, the CDR3 is TGCGCCAGCAGCTTGGACAGAGTGAACACTGAAGCTTTCTTT.

The V gene is TRBV7-6, the J gene TRBJ2-1; 13 nucleotides match TRBD2. The CDR3 length is 15 residues. From germline, CDR1 is SGHVS and CDR2 FNYEAQ. Losses at the gene ends were 5 bases for V and 9 bases for J; bases not matched to a gene: 7. CDR3 in amino acids: CASSLLAGGTGEQFF. CDR3 bases: TGTGCCAGCAGCCTACTAGCGGGAGGGACCGGTGAGCAGTTCTTC. Using reference TRBV7-6 and TRBJ2-1 for the parts outside the CDR3, the full variable domain is GAGVSQSPRYKVTKRGQDVALRCDPISGHVSLYWYRQALGQGPEFLTYFNYEAQQDKSGLPNDRFSAERPEGSISTLTIQRTEQRDSAMYRCASSLLAGGTGEQFFGPGTRLTVL.